Below, one T cell receptor beta chain is given with its context. No antigen is known for it. This record belongs to a study of T cells after yellow fever vaccination. Study in general: Fractions low in cell number were prepared with SMART-Seq v4 Ultra Low Input.

Overall study results and limits: Shared CD4/CD8 clonotypes were a small share, likely from convergent recombination. Post-booster samples contained most primary-vaccination clones (approximately 95% CD4, around 89% CD8).

For TCR, cDNA came from 5'RACE template switching, which added a universal primer site and UMIs. MiXCR, run by TCRdb on the 5' RACE reads, gives a single entry per CDR3 protein. The sample includes 610,000 or so distinct CDR3 sequences, 9% to 15% of them seen just once. The length of the CDR3 is 17 residues. Trimming took off 2 bases at V and 0 bases at J, with 11 bases between the two ends. From germline, CDR1 is SGHTA and CDR2 FQGNSA. The clonotype was recovered from a man aged 25 to 40 who received the YFV17D yellow fever vaccine. The chain employs TRBV7-2 and TRBJ2-6; D gene uncertain. The sequencing used PBMCs, collected on the day of the yellow fever booster vaccination. The CDR3 nucleotides are TGTGCCAGCAGCTTATCGGCAGGATACTCTGGGGCCAACGTCCTGACTTTC. This gives the protein CASSLSAGYSGANVLTF.